Below are 9 T cell receptor beta chains sequenced from a single sample in a study of blood T cells in healthy people across ages. PCR was performed a second time for about 6 to 12 cycles using a sample-barcoded 5' primer and a J-beta primer mix. TCRdb re-called the 5' RACE reads through MiXCR, storing one row per CDR3 protein. The table records 1.5 million to 2 million distinct CDR3 sequences, 28% of them present only once. The sequenced sample consisted of blood. These receptors were obtained from a woman aged 30 to 39 in good health.

The chain has TRBV30 and TRBJ1-2; TRBD1 might be the D (6 bases). The CDR3 contains 12 residues. Trimming took 3 bases from V and 7 from J, leaving 12 bases between them. Germline CDR1 reads GTSNPN; CDR2 reads SVGIG (reference sequence). CDR3 in amino acids: CAWRTQGSGYTF. The CDR3 DNA is TGTGCCTGGAGGACACAGGGTAGTGGCTACACCTTC.

Only a few counts were recorded for this clonotype. The J gene is TRBJ2-7, the V gene TRBV20-1, with D hard to call. The germline gives CDR1 DFQATT, CDR2 SNEGSKA (reference sequence). Trimming stripped 3 bases from V and 4 bases from J, with 10 bases between. The CDR3 is made up of 12 amino acids. Written as DNA, the CDR3 is TGCAGTGCTAGCGTCAGACATTACGAGCAGTACTTC. It specifies CSASVRHYEQYF.

Comment on this clonotype: Given a much more abundant clone one base away, this may be a read error. The V gene is TRBV7-9, the J gene TRBJ2-7; 8 bases map to TRBD1. The DNA end favors TRBJ2-5, so the J call may be wrong. The CDR3 runs 15 residues. Per germline, CDR1 SEHNR and CDR2 FQNEAQ (reference sequence). The CDR3 region has the DNA TGTGCCAGCAGCTTCCCGACAGGGGTGGGAGAGACCCAGTACTTC. Residues: CASSFPTGVGETQYF.

The rearrangement uses TRBV29-1 and TRBJ2-7, with 7 bases matching TRBD2. Losses at the gene ends were 7 bases for V and 7 bases for J; bases not matched to a gene: 13. The CDR3 consists of 13 residues. Germline CDR1 reads SQVTM; CDR2 reads ANQGSEA. Here the CDR3 DNA reads TGCAGCGCCGGGACTATTGCCTACAATGAGCAGTACTTC. Its translation: CSAGTIAYNEQYF.

The V call is TRBV11-2, the J call TRBJ2-4; tentative D call: TRBD2 (6 bases). Looked up from germline, CDR1 is SGHAT and CDR2 is FQNNGV. V lost 3 bases to trimming and J lost 6 bases, with 12 bases between them. The CDR3 spans 14 residues. The CDR3 bases are TGTGCCAGCAGCTTTTCTGGGACTGGAAACATTCAGTACTTC. It translates to CASSFSGTGNIQYF.

This chain joins TRBV10-3 and TRBJ2-1, with 11 nucleotides matching TRBD2. There are 14 residues in the CDR3. CDR1 and CDR2 from the germline V gene are ENHRY and SYGVKD. The junction had 3 bases not matched to a gene; V was cut back by 7 bases and J by 4 bases. The CDR3 protein is CAITGTSGYNEQFF. The CDR3 bases are TGTGCCATCACGGGGACTAGCGGTTACAATGAGCAGTTCTTC.

With regard to this clonotype: A much more abundant neighbour one base away suggests this may be a read error. The genes are TRBV20-1 and TRBJ1-2; no reliable D call. Germline V gene data show CDR1 as DFQATT and CDR2 as SNEGSKA (reference sequence). The CDR3 extends over 12 amino acids. The CDR3 bases are TGCAGGGCCCCAACACCGGGGTCTGGCTACACCTTC. Translating it yields CRAPTPGSGYTF.

The chain carries TRBV29-1 and TRBJ1-1; D is ambiguous. CDR1 is SQVTM and CDR2 is ANQGSEA in the germline V gene. The CDR3 loop spans 13 amino acids. Trimming cost V 7 bases and J 4 bases, with 16 bases left between them. The CDR3 is CSAVSVRATEAFF. CDR3 nucleotides: TGCAGCGCTGTATCGGTCAGAGCCACTGAAGCTTTCTTT. The variable domain in full, with the rest retrieved from reference TRBV29-1 and TRBJ1-1, is SAVISQKPSRDICQRGTSLTIQCQVDSQVTMMFWYRQQPGQSLTLIATANQGSEATYESGFVIDKFPISRPNLTFSTLTVSNMSPEDSSIYLCSAVSVRATEAFFGQGTRLTVV.

The rearrangement joins TRBV5-1 to TRBJ1-2; maybe TRBD1 (6 bases). CDR1 SGHRS and CDR2 YFSETQ come from the germline V gene. V was clipped by 4 bases and J by 8 bases, with 15 bases between them. This CDR3 contains 13 residues. For the CDR3, the DNA is TGCGCCAGCAGCCAAAGTACAGGGTACGGCTACACCTTC. Encoded protein: CASSQSTGYGYTF.